The rows below give T cell receptor beta chains drawn from one sample of a study of T cell responses to AZD1222 COVID-19 vaccine. Sequencing was performed with immunoSEQ multiplex PCR; in TCRdb, only in-frame clones are kept and a portion is missing. The table includes 160,000 or so clones, 90% detected once. The sequencing used peripheral blood, collected 28 days after the second AZD1222 dose. The receptors derive from an adult who received the AZD1222 COVID-19 vaccine. Both conserved end residues are part of each CDR3. Each record gives: V gene, D gene, J gene, clone size, CDR3 protein, CDR3 DNA. A D gene is named only where the DNA matches it firmly. Clone size appears in some rows only: once, few, many, or a class for an expanded clone.

TRBV28,TRBD1,TRBJ1-1,NA,CASSSRDRGLQNTEAFF,TGTGCCAGCAGTTCCCGGGACAGGGGGCTTCAGAACACTGAAGCTTTCTTT
TRBV24-1,NA,TRBJ1-5,NA,CATSDSSWEGPGNQPQHF,TGTGCCACCAGTGATTCTTCTTGGGAGGGGCCGGGCAATCAGCCCCAGCATTTT
TRBV2,TRBD1,TRBJ1-2,NA,CASSGDRDGYGYTF,TGTGCCAGCAGTGGGGACAGGGACGGCTATGGCTACACCTTC
TRBV5-1,NA,TRBJ1-5,NA,CASSIDGYSNQPQHF,TGCGCCAGCAGCATCGACGGATATAGCAATCAGCCCCAGCATTTT
TRBV19,TRBD1,TRBJ1-2,NA,CASIRTGAVGYTF,TGTGCCAGTATTCGGACAGGAGCGGTTGGCTACACCTTC
TRBV27,TRBD1,TRBJ1-2,NA,CASRATGGAYGYTF,TGTGCCAGCAGGGCGACAGGGGGCGCATATGGCTACACCTTC
TRBV27,TRBD2,TRBJ2-3,NA,CASSSLAGGSTDTQYF,TGTGCCAGCAGTTCCCTAGCGGGAGGGAGCACAGATACGCAGTATTTT
TRBV28,NA,TRBJ1-2,NA,CASSLGEISGYTF,TGTGCCAGCAGTTTAGGGGAGATCAGTGGCTACACCTTC
TRBV7-2,NA,TRBJ1-6,NA,CASSYGAGNSPLHF,TGTGCCAGCAGTTATGGCGCGGGGAATTCACCCCTCCACTTT
TRBV7-9,NA,TRBJ2-7,once,CASSLESEQYF,TGTGCCAGCAGCTTAGAAAGCGAGCAGTACTTC
TRBV29-1,NA,TRBJ1-4,NA,CSVTQSNEKLFF,TGCAGCGTTACCCAGTCTAATGAAAAACTGTTTTTT
TRBV3-1/TRBV3-2,NA,TRBJ1-2,once,CASSQDIGRGDYTF,TGTGCCAGCAGCCAAGATATCGGCCGGGGAGACTACACCTTC
TRBV18,NA,TRBJ1-1,NA,CASSGRGENTEAFF,TGTGCCAGCTCAGGCAGGGGCGAGAACACTGAAGCTTTCTTT
TRBV24-1,TRBD1,TRBJ1-3,NA,CATSDEEQGAGGNTIYF,TGTGCCACCAGTGATGAAGAACAGGGGGCGGGTGGAAACACCATATATTTT
TRBV28,NA,TRBJ1-2,few,CASSLPPIGVGYTF,TGTGCCAGCAGTTTACCTCCCATAGGGGTGGGCTACACCTTC
TRBV13,NA,TRBJ1-4,NA,CASSFRTVGEKLFF,TGTGCCAGCAGCTTCAGGACAGTGGGTGAAAAACTGTTTTTT
TRBV7-9,TRBD1,TRBJ1-2,NA,CASNRDSISHGYTF,TGTGCCAGCAACCGGGACAGCATCTCACATGGCTACACCTTC
TRBV2,TRBD2,TRBJ2-1,NA,CASRVPGLAGGVKNEQFF,TGTGCCAGCAGGGTCCCGGGACTAGCGGGAGGGGTTAAGAATGAGCAGTTCTTC
TRBV6-4,NA,TRBJ2-1,NA,CASSATRESYNEQFF,TGTGCCAGCAGTGCAACTAGAGAATCCTACAATGAGCAGTTCTTC
TRBV4-1,NA,TRBJ1-4,NA,CASSHAGLYLFF,TGCGCCAGCAGCCACGCAGGGTTATATCTGTTTTTT
TRBV28,NA,TRBJ2-7,NA,CASSPGGTAFYEQYF,TGTGCCAGCAGCCCTGGCGGGACAGCATTCTACGAGCAGTACTTC
TRBV27,NA,TRBJ1-4,once,CASSPAGNNEKLFF,TGTGCCAGCAGTCCGGCTGGGAATAATGAAAAACTGTTTTTT
TRBV6-5,TRBD2,TRBJ2-5,NA,CASSRTRGEQETQYF,TGTGCCAGCAGTAGGACTAGGGGAGAGCAAGAGACCCAGTACTTC
TRBV3-1/TRBV3-2,NA,TRBJ2-2,NA,CASRQGFPNTGELFF,TGTGCCAGCAGACAGGGTTTTCCGAACACCGGGGAGCTGTTTTTT
TRBV5-1,TRBD2,TRBJ2-7,NA,CASSSSLAGGTYEQYF,TGCGCCAGCAGCTCCTCATTAGCGGGAGGGACCTACGAGCAGTACTTC
TRBV4-1,NA,TRBJ1-1,NA,CASSQVSGNTEAFF,TGCGCCAGCAGCCAAGTGAGCGGGAACACTGAAGCTTTCTTT
TRBV30,TRBD1,TRBJ1-6,NA,CAWSVQSGQGGTPLHF,TGTGCCTGGAGTGTACAATCGGGACAGGGGGGTACACCCCTCCACTTT
TRBV13,NA,TRBJ1-6,NA,CASSPVQRGVGSPLHF,TGTGCCAGCAGCCCGGTGCAACGGGGTGTAGGTTCACCCCTCCACTTT
TRBV3-1/TRBV3-2,NA,TRBJ1-1,NA,CASSQVGIGAFF,TGTGCCAGCAGCCAAGTGGGGATTGGAGCTTTCTTT
TRBV5-6,TRBD1,TRBJ2-1,NA,CASSGDSYNEQFF,TGTGCCAGCAGCGGGGACAGCTACAATGAGCAGTTCTTC
TRBV7-2,NA,TRBJ1-2,NA,CASSTPFRGNGYTF,TGTGCCAGCAGCACACCGTTCAGGGGAAATGGCTACACCTTC
TRBV7-9,NA,TRBJ2-2,few,CASSLRGTTPGELFF,TGTGCCAGCAGCTTAAGGGGGACTACCCCCGGGGAGCTGTTTTTT
TRBV30,TRBD2,TRBJ2-3,NA,CAWTSGMGSTDTQYF,TGTGCCTGGACTAGCGGGATGGGTAGCACAGATACGCAGTATTTT
TRBV6-5,TRBD2,TRBJ2-3,once,CASNQRGSTDTQYF,TGTGCCAGCAACCAGCGGGGAAGCACAGATACGCAGTATTTT
TRBV6-6,NA,TRBJ1-1,NA,CASTYASRAFF,TGTGCCAGCACCTATGCCAGTCGAGCTTTCTTT
TRBV6-4,TRBD2,TRBJ2-2,NA,CASSETSGSAGELFF,TGTGCCAGCAGTGAAACTAGCGGGAGTGCCGGGGAGCTGTTTTTT
TRBV30,NA,TRBJ1-5,NA,CAWKHKAQGHQPQHF,TGTGCCTGGAAACATAAGGCACAGGGACATCAGCCCCAGCATTTT
TRBV24-1,NA,TRBJ2-5,once,CATSWGVGEETQYF,TGTGCCACCAGCTGGGGGGTGGGGGAAGAGACCCAGTACTTC
TRBV3-1/TRBV3-2,TRBD2,TRBJ2-7,NA,CASSQRSGGAKQYF,TGTGCCAGCAGCCAACGGAGCGGGGGGGCCAAGCAGTACTTC
TRBV5-1,TRBD2,TRBJ2-1,NA,CASTASGGYNEQFF,TGCGCCAGCACCGCTAGCGGGGGATACAATGAGCAGTTCTTC
TRBV7-6,NA,TRBJ2-7,NA,CASSSGTRGEQYF,TGTGCCAGCAGCTCCGGGACGCGCGGCGAGCAGTACTTC
TRBV18,NA,TRBJ2-1,NA,CASSPQYNEQFF,TGTGCCAGCTCTCCCCAATACAATGAGCAGTTCTTC
TRBV6-4,TRBD2,TRBJ2-1,NA,CASSDRGLAGVYNEQFF,TGTGCCAGCAGTGACCGCGGACTAGCGGGGGTCTACAATGAGCAGTTCTTC
TRBV6-1,NA,TRBJ1-5,NA,CASSELRGNQPQHF,TGTGCCAGCAGTGAATTAAGGGGAAATCAGCCCCAGCATTTT
TRBV3-1/TRBV3-2,NA,TRBJ2-2,NA,CASRGVTGELFF,TGTGCCAGCAGGGGGGTAACCGGGGAGCTGTTTTTT
TRBV2,TRBD1,TRBJ1-2,NA,CASSGNRGPGGYTF,TGTGCCAGCAGTGGTAACAGGGGGCCTGGTGGCTACACCTTC
TRBV20-1,TRBD2,TRBJ2-3,once,CSASPGGMDTQYF,TGCAGTGCTAGTCCCGGGGGGATGGATACGCAGTATTTT
TRBV29-1,NA,TRBJ1-2,NA,CSVDLGSGENYGYTF,TGCAGCGTTGACCTAGGGAGCGGGGAAAACTATGGCTACACCTTC
TRBV30,TRBD2,TRBJ2-1,NA,CAFSPGGSGNEQFF,TGTGCCTTTTCCCCAGGCGGGAGCGGCAATGAGCAGTTCTTC
TRBV11-2,TRBD2,TRBJ2-2,once,CASSASGGGTGELFF,TGTGCCAGCAGCGCGAGCGGGGGGGGCACCGGGGAGCTGTTTTTT
TRBV6-5,NA,TRBJ1-2,few,CASSAGPSMTGYTF,TGTGCCAGCAGCGCCGGACCGTCCATGACCGGCTACACCTTC